This T cell receptor beta chain stems from a study of T-cell reconstitution after alpha-beta-depleted transplantation in children. The TCRbeta library incorporated unique molecular identifiers. TCRdb re-analysed the PCR reads in MiXCR, keeping a single row per CDR3 protein. The sample records 400,000 to 550,000 distinct CDR3 sequences, 10% to 13% being singletons. The study, taken as a whole, reports: Alpha-beta T cells about two months after transplant reportedly derived from several hundred expanded graft clones. One year after transplant, T-cell counts and diversity came mostly from newly produced T cells.

Between the trimmed V and J ends, which lost 8 bases and 0 bases, there was a span of 17 bases. Looked up from germline, CDR1 is DFQATT and CDR2 is SNEGSKA (reference sequence). This CDR3 spans 14 amino acids. This clonotype was observed a handful of times. No antigen is known for it. The input for sequencing was PBMCs, taken before TCRalphabeta/CD19-depleted stem cell transplant. The sequence derives from a child aged 2 to 15 with inherited bone marrow failure, due to receive a stem cell transplant. The rearrangement links TRBV20-1 to TRBJ2-7; D is unclear. This chain's CDR3 is CSTSARRISYEQYF. CDR3 nucleotide sequence: TGCAGTACTTCCGCACGACGAATCTCCTACGAGCAGTACTTC.